The clone carrying this T cell receptor beta chain was found a few times. What it binds is unknown. Trimming at V came to 6 bases and at J to 4 bases, leaving 5 bases not matched to a gene. Germline V gene data show CDR1 as MNHGY and CDR2 as SAAAGT. This CDR3 has 15 amino acids. The repertoire was sequenced with immunoSEQ multiplex PCR; TCRdb's copy has only in-frame clones and lacks some. The table has roughly 2,100 clones, about 25% seen once; the top ten hold about 15%. This entry comes from a study of T cells in localized non-small cell lung cancer. Whole-study findings and limits: Uninvolved neighboring lung showed the greatest T cell clonality, exceeding tumor. Elevated blood T cell density was associated with longer overall survival.

The sampled adjacent lung lay at least 2 cm from the tumor margin and showed no atypia. The input for sequencing was normal lung tissue next to the tumor, taken before any cancer treatment. The chain couples TRBV6-8 to TRBJ2-3, with 12 bases aligning to TRBD2. This TCR was sampled from a female donor older than 55 with stage III squamous cell lung carcinoma. The CDR3, as DNA: TGTGCCAGCAGACTAGCGGGGGGCCCCTCAGATACGCAGTATTTT. Protein product: CASRLAGGPSDTQYF.